This TCR beta chain was recovered during a study of blood T cell repertoires in COVID-19. Study at large: There were acute and convalescent COVID-19 samples, and they came from the United States, Italy and Spain. In each case, the material was cDNA or gDNA derived from T cells, B-cell-depleted T cells, or PBMCs.

The CDR3 is made up of 13 amino acids. Germline CDR1 reads LGHDT; CDR2 reads YNNKEL (reference sequence). The V and J ends lost 3 bases and 6 bases, in that order; junction bases with no gene match: 3. Source study methods: Reference gene primer amplification gave estimated nucleated cell counts. TCRdb's copy holds only in-frame clones and misses some; the assay was immunoSEQ multiplex PCR. The V and J calls and clone size are taken from that table; D and trimming were inferred from the DNA. The data hold approximately 130,000 clones, with approximately 71% observed a single time. Input material: peripheral blood. This receptor was taken from a woman aged 70-85 years with acute or convalescent COVID-19. The chain uses TRBV3-1 (or the pseudogene TRBV3-2) and TRBJ2-5; TRBD2 matches 8 bases. Here the CDR3 reads CASSHGGGQTQYF. As DNA, the CDR3 is TGTGCCAGCAGCCACGGGGGGGGACAGACCCAGTACTTC.